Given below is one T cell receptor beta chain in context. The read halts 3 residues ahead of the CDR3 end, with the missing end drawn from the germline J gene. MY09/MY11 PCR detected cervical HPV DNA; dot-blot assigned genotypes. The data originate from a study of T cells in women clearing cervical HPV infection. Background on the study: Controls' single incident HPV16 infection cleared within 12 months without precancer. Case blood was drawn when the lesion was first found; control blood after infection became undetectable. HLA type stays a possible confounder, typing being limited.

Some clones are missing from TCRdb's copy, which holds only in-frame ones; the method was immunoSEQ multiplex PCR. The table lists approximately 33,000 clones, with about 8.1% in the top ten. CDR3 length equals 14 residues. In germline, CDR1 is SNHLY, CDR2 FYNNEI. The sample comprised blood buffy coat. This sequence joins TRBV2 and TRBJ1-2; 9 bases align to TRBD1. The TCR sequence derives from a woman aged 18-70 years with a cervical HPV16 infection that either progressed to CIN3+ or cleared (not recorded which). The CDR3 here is CASSGQGKINDYTF. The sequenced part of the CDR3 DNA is TGTGCCAGCTCGGGACAGGGAAAAATTAATGAC.